Presented here are 9 T cell receptor beta chains from one specimen sequenced in a study of vaccination and CD4 T cells after COVID-19. Documented time point: late sampling 161 to 241 days after vaccination in three convalescent patients. Treatment described: roughly ten-day PBMC culture with coronavirus spike peptide pools or control peptides (ViraFEST assay). With the Oncomine TCR Beta short-read assay, DNA from cultured CD4+ T cells was sequenced. From the PCR reads, TCRdb called clonotypes with MiXCR, one entry per CDR3 protein. The table shows about 17,000 distinct CDR3 sequences, with roughly 50% occurring only once. No antigen is known for these receptors. The sequencing used CD4+ T cells from blood, cultured in vitro, collected about 7 months after SARS-CoV-2 vaccination. These receptors were obtained from a human donor who had recovered from COVID-19.

This clonotype was seen only a few times. J is TRBJ2-3 and V is TRBV20-1; TRBD2 agrees at 8 bases. The CDR3 sequence is 13 residues long. Germline V lookup: CDR1 DFQATT, CDR2 SNEGSKA (reference sequence). Unmatched junction bases numbered 4, after V lost 7 bases and J lost 1 base. The CDR3 reads CSVSGVGTDTQYF. For the CDR3, the DNA is TGCAGTGTTAGCGGGGTTGGCACAGATACGCAGTATTTT.

This clonotype was recorded a few times. The chain has TRBV6-2 or TRBV6-3 and TRBJ2-7; D is undetermined. CDR3 length: 15 amino acids. Germline assignment: CDR1 MNHEY and CDR2 SVGEGT. V was trimmed by 6 bases and J by 4 bases, leaving 19 bases between them. The CDR3 loop is CASSRIRPLGYEQYF. In DNA form, the CDR3 reads TGTGCCAGCAGCCGGATAAGGCCTCTGGGGTACGAGCAGTACTTC.

The rearrangement links TRBV7-2 to TRBJ1-5, with TRBD1 identical over 10 bases. Germline CDR1 SGHTA, CDR2 FQGNSA. The CDR3 covers 15 residues. V lost 5 bases to trimming and J lost 7 bases; unmatched junction nucleotides: 8. The CDR3: CASSPDRGREQPQHF. CDR3 nucleotides: TGTGCCAGCAGCCCTGACAGGGGGCGAGAGCAGCCCCAGCATTTT.

This chain links TRBV19 with TRBJ1-2; D not certain. This CDR3 contains 14 residues. The V gene's germline CDR1 is LNHDA and CDR2 SQIVND (reference sequence). Trimming stripped 1 base from V and 4 bases from J, with 10 bases between. This CDR3 is CASSIGAGSYGYTF. CDR3 bases: TGTGCCAGTAGTATAGGAGCTGGAAGCTATGGCTACACCTTC.

The chain joins TRBV6-1 to TRBJ1-2; perhaps TRBD1 as D (5 bases). The CDR3 totals 14 residues. V was pared by 0 bases and J by 4 bases, with 9 bases between. CDR1 and CDR2 (germline): MNHNS, SASEGT. CDR3 sequence: CASSEAGGGYGYTF. The CDR3 DNA sequence: TGTGCCAGCAGTGAAGCGGGGGGGGGCTATGGCTACACCTTC.

The chain is built from TRBV7-3 and TRBJ2-3; TRBD2 aligns across 9 bases. The germline V gene has CDR1 SGHTA and CDR2 FQGTGA. CDR3 size: 20 residues. The V gene end was trimmed by 5 bases and the J gene end by 2 bases; junction bases not matched to a gene: 20. DNA of the CDR3: TGTGCCAGCAGCCCCGCGGGTTGGCTAGCGGGAAGTCGGGTCACAGATACGCAGTATTTT. It specifies CASSPAGWLAGSRVTDTQYF.

This clonotype qualifies as medium-sized (0.01 to 0.1%). One end of the junction does not line up with germline, which may come from a read error. This chain joins TRBV20-1 and TRBJ1-2, with D possibly being TRBD1 (6 bases). The CDR3 totals 12 residues. Germline V gene sequence: CDR1 DFQATT, CDR2 SNEGSKA (reference sequence). Written as DNA, the CDR3 is TGCAGTGCTAGACTAAGAGGACAGACGAACGAATTC. It encodes CSARLRGQTNEF.

The rearrangement joins TRBV27 to TRBJ2-3; TRBD1 matches 8 bases. The ends lost 8 bases at V and 1 base at J; junction bases unmatched: 5. The CDR3 is made up of 14 amino acids. CDR1 and CDR2 from the germline V gene are MNHEY and SMNVEV (reference sequence). CDR3 bases: TGTGCCAGCCAACTGGGACAGGGCACAGATACGCAGTATTTT. Its protein product is CASQLGQGTDTQYF.

This clonotype is labeled as hyperexpanded. One junction end does not reproduce the germline sequence, and a read error may be involved. The chain employs TRBV7-7 and TRBJ2-5; 7 bases are shared with TRBD1. CDR3 length equals 15 residues. Germline V lookup: CDR1 SSHAT, CDR2 FNYEAQ (reference sequence). DNA for the CDR3: TGTGCTAGCAGCTTTGGCAGGGGGTCGGGCGAGACCCAGTACTTC. Encoded protein: CASSFGRGSGETQYF.